The entry that follows covers one TCR beta chain sequence. The V gene lost 8 bases and the J gene lost 7 bases, with 17 bases spanning the gap. This CDR3 comprises 14 residues. Looked up from germline, CDR1 is SGHTA and CDR2 is FQGTGA. This entry comes from a study of T-cell memory formation after mild COVID-19. At the level of the study: There were largely donor-specific TCR clusters.

TCRdb re-called the 5' RACE reads with MiXCR, one entry per CDR3 protein. The table records hundreds of thousands of distinct CDR3 sequences, about a sixth of them present only once. The sequence was collected from a man aged 18 to 29 who had mild COVID-19 (a few samples of this study predate the infection). Cell type and time point are not known. The J gene is TRBJ2-2, the V gene TRBV7-3; D may match TRBD1 or TRBD2 (5 bases each). Material for sequencing was PBMCs or a T cell subset sorted from them (not recorded which). The CDR3 DNA follows: TGTGCCAGCGCCCCTTGGGGGTTTGGCGGGGAGCTGTTTTTT. This encodes CASAPWGFGGELFF.